The 14 T cell receptor beta chains given below trace back to one sample, sequenced in a study of PD-1 blockade in classical Hodgkin lymphoma. In every patient, relapse followed autologous stem cell transplantation, while exposure to brentuximab vedotin differed. Assay used: immunoSEQ multiplex PCR; TCRdb lists only in-frame clones, some missing. This sample has about 26,000 clones, with about nine tenths found just once. Sequencing was performed on peripheral blood mononuclear cells (PBMCs), taken at baseline. The receptors were sampled from a human donor with classical Hodgkin lymphoma.

The J gene is TRBJ2-7, the V gene TRBV11-2; the D is unclear. The CDR3 runs to 13 residues. Trimming took 2 bases from V and 2 from J, leaving 7 bases between them. Germline assignment: CDR1 SGHAT and CDR2 FQNNGV. CDR3 loop: CASSLQSTYEQYF. The CDR3 nucleotides read TGTGCCAGCAGCTTACAGAGTACCTACGAGCAGTACTTC.

The chain joins TRBV11-2 to TRBJ2-7; TRBD2 matches 9 bases. Germline V gene data show CDR1 as SGHAT and CDR2 as FQNNGV. The CDR3 loop spans 14 amino acids. The ends lost 4 bases at V and 4 bases at J; junction bases unmatched: 5. The CDR3 here is CASSSLAGWYEQYF. The CDR3, as DNA: TGTGCCAGCAGCTCTCTAGCGGGGTGGTACGAGCAGTACTTC.

The rearrangement uses TRBV6-6 and TRBJ2-2; TRBD1 is a possible D gene (6 bases). This CDR3 comprises 15 residues. The V end lost 6 bases, the J end lost 6 bases, and 17 bases lay between the germline ends. The germline V gene encodes CDR1 MNHNY and CDR2 SVGAGI (reference sequence). CDR3 sequence reads: CASRAPGTRPGELFF. Here the CDR3 DNA reads TGTGCCAGCAGGGCTCCCGGGACACGTCCCGGGGAGCTGTTTTTT.

This sequence joins TRBV21-1 and TRBJ1-1. TRBV21-1 is marked as a pseudogene. The CDR3 has 21 amino acids. In DNA, the CDR3 is TGTGCCAGCAGCTACCGAACCGGCGGGCCGAAAAGGGCATTAAAGCACACTGAAGCTTTCTTT. Translation: CASSYRTGGPKRALKHTEAFF.

The chain has TRBV7-8 and TRBJ2-2; 9 bases line up with TRBD2. The CDR3 has 15 amino acids. Germline values: CDR1 SGHVS, CDR2 FQNEAQ. V shed 1 base and J 6 bases; nucleotides not matched to a gene: 3. CDR3 residues: CASSLVAGVSGELFF. The CDR3, as DNA: TGTGCCAGCAGCTTAGTAGCGGGGGTTTCCGGGGAGCTGTTTTTT.

The V and J genes are TRBV6-6 and TRBJ2-7, with D maybe TRBD1 (6 bases). CDR1 MNHNY and CDR2 SVGAGI come from the germline V gene (reference sequence). V was clipped by 0 bases and J by 2 bases, with 11 bases between them. The CDR3 spans 15 residues. CDR3 sequence reads: CASSYSNRGTYEQYF. In DNA form, the CDR3 reads TGTGCCAGCAGTTACTCTAATAGGGGGACCTACGAGCAGTACTTC.

This chain connects TRBV5-1 to TRBJ2-2; D tentatively fits TRBD1 or TRBD2 (5 bases each). Trimming shortened V by 7 bases and J by 0 bases, and 13 bases separated the two germline ends. The CDR3 is 15 amino acids. Germline V gene lookup returns CDR1 SGHRS and CDR2 YFSETQ. The CDR3 is CASYLGVPNTGELFF. CDR3 coding DNA: TGCGCCAGCTATTTGGGGGTTCCGAACACCGGGGAGCTGTTTTTT.

The chain combines TRBV5-1 with TRBJ2-2; 9 nucleotides line up with TRBD2. The ends lost 1 base at V and 6 bases at J; junction bases unmatched: 1. Germline loops: CDR1 SGHRS, CDR2 YFSETQ. The CDR3 spans 14 residues. CDR3 loop: CASSLSGGSGELFF. The CDR3 DNA follows: TGCGCCAGCAGCTTGAGCGGGGGGTCCGGGGAGCTGTTTTTT. Full variable domain (missing parts from reference TRBV5-1 and TRBJ2-2): KAGVTQTPRYLIKTRGQQVTLSCSPISGHRSVSWYQQTPGQGLQFLFEYFSETQRNKGNFPGRFSGRQFSNSRSEMNVSTLELGDSALYLCASSLSGGSGELFFGEGSRLTVL.

V is TRBV12-5 and J is TRBJ2-2; 8 bases map to TRBD2. CDR1 and CDR2 from the germline V gene are LGHNT and FRNRAP. Trimming at V came to 7 bases and at J to 0 bases, leaving 1 base not matched to a gene. The CDR3 contains 14 residues. For the CDR3, the DNA is TGTGCTAGTGCCGGGGGGGCGAACACCGGGGAGCTGTTTTTT. As protein: CASAGGANTGELFF.

The chain employs TRBV15 and TRBJ2-5; the D is unclear. Germline lookup yields CDR1 LNHNV and CDR2 YYDKDF (reference sequence). The CDR3 covers 13 residues. The V gene lost 1 base and the J gene lost 5 bases, with 8 bases spanning the gap. CDR3 nucleotides: TGTGCCACCAGCAGAGCCCTCGACGAGACCCAGTACTTC. Translated, it gives CATSRALDETQYF.

The rearrangement uses TRBV19 and TRBJ2-3; 7 bases line up with TRBD1. Germline-derived CDR1 and CDR2 are LNHDA and SQIVND (reference sequence). J lost 6 bases, V lost 5 bases, and 2 bases had no gene match. This CDR3 has 12 residues. CDR3 sequence: CASSPRGDTQYF. As DNA, the CDR3 is TGTGCCAGTAGTCCCAGGGGGGATACGCAGTATTTT.

V and J are TRBV7-9 and TRBJ1-1; 7 bases align to TRBD1. This CDR3 is built from 15 residues. V gave up 5 bases and J gave up 5 bases; unmatched junction bases: 11. Germline lookup yields CDR1 SEHNR and CDR2 FQNEAQ (reference sequence). In DNA, the CDR3 is TGTGCCAGCAGCCCTCAGACAGGGAGGGGAACTGAAGCTTTCTTT. Translation gives CASSPQTGRGTEAFF.

The chain recombines TRBV2 with TRBJ2-3; TRBD2 aligns across 11 bases. Germline lookup yields CDR1 SNHLY and CDR2 FYNNEI. V was clipped by 6 bases and J by 2 bases; unmatched bases: 4. The CDR3 has 15 amino acids. CDR3 nucleotide sequence: TGTGCCAGCAGGCTAGCGGGAGGTTCCACAGATACGCAGTATTTT. As protein: CASRLAGGSTDTQYF.

The chain has TRBV5-1 and TRBJ1-4; D gene ambiguous. The CDR3 loop spans 12 amino acids. The ends were cut back, 6 bases at V and 8 bases at J, with 11 bases in the middle. Germline V gene lookup returns CDR1 SGHRS and CDR2 YFSETQ. The CDR3 is CASKEEGEKLFF. CDR3 DNA: TGCGCCAGCAAGGAGGAGGGAGAAAAACTGTTTTTT.